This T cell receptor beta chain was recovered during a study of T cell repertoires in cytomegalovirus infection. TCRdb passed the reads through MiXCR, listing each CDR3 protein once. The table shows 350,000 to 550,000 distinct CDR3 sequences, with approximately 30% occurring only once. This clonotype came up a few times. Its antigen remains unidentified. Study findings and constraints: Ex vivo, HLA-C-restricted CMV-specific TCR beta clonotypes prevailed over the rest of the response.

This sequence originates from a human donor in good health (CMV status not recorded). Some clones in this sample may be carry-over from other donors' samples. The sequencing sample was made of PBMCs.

The CDR3: CASSLPQGRGNQPQHF. As DNA, the CDR3 is TGTGCCAGCAGTTTACCACAGGGTAGGGGCAATCAGCCCCAGCATTTT. This rearrangement joins TRBV28 to TRBJ1-5, with D maybe TRBD1 (6 bases). The CDR3 extends over 16 amino acids. Germline lookup yields CDR1 MDHEN and CDR2 SYDVKM. Deletions cut 2 bases from V and 2 bases from J, with 13 bases between.